This T cell receptor (beta chain) was sequenced during a study of human T cells and chemical hapten exposure (dated by TCRdb to the early 2020s). General notes on the study: For sensitization, 2% DPC in acetone was applied to a roughly 2 cm by roughly 2 cm area of upper inner arm skin. Weekly therapeutic DPC doses were additionally applied to the scalp of patients throughout the approximately 23-week study period. The patient cohort, mostly female, included alopecia areata with under or over 50% scalp involvement, alopecia totalis and alopecia universalis. Nearly 30 alopecia patients provided blood for TCR sequencing at one to four time points (pre-sensitization, 2, 6 and 24 weeks). Libraries were pooled for sequencing, and variation in per-sample TCR yields was attributed mainly to small differences in library volumes within the pool. Blood was sampled from patients pre-sensitization (week 0) and at 2, 6 and about 24 weeks after DPC sensitization. The study tracked peripheral blood TCR repertoire changes in vivo during primary and secondary sensitization to the hapten diphenylcyclopropenone (DPC) in alopecia patients. Patch testing was performed on the upper back with Finn chambers containing 0.01% DPC, and the patch tests were scored after 6 days according to International Contact Dermatitis Research Group standards. What the research found in general, with its limitations: Repeated subsampling changed both the strength of the expansion versus patch-test correlation and the threshold at which the correlation became significant. A positive correlation was found between the number of PT1 expanded TCRs and patch test score, with significance reached at thresholds 8, 16 and 32 but not 4. Compared with pre-sensitization or healthy control sets, expanded TCRs formed significantly more large CDR3 similarity clusters, which is consistent with antigen-driven responses. No change with DPC sensitization was found in the number of TCRs above 1 in 1000 frequency, and no evidence of global repertoire structure alterations was found. Because all patients had alopecia, a presumed autoimmune disease, the immune response of the patients might differ from that of healthy individuals.

Receptor libraries were prepared by RACE. Sequencer: NextSeq 500. During library preparation, unique molecular identifiers were attached to individual cDNA molecules so that TCRs could be counted in a quantitative, reproducible way. Both TCR alpha and TCR beta chains were sequenced from each blood RNA sample. Under the source paper's analysis protocol: The median number of TCRs per sample was 95,638, ranging from 23,224 to 690,600. The Decombinator software suite was used to annotate V, J and CDR3 in the TCR reads. To make PS versus PT1 abundance plots, every sample was subsampled to the same number of TCRs (28,000). Expanded TCRs were defined as absent before sensitization and observed at least eight times at the 2-week time point. The raw public data were reprocessed by TCRdb itself: fastp quality trimming at Q25, MiXCR clonotype calling, in-frame beta chains only. Entries are consolidated by CDR3 protein sequence, retaining the most common genes and DNA. The V and J calls follow TCRdb's processing rather than the paper's. This sample holds 380,000 or so distinct CDR3 sequences; 5% to 6.5% were observed only once. The top ten clones comprise over 7% of the sample.

In light of the paper, this sample's time point label describes: pre-sensitization, week 0. In the paper's terms, the treatment or condition label means: therapeutic diphenylcyclopropenone sensitization with weekly scalp DPC. Blood at each patch-test visit was drawn before the patch test was applied. Eligible patients were aged 18 to 70, diagnosed with alopecia, deemed suitable for DPC therapy, and excluded if pregnant. Unfractionated whole blood was collected in Tempus Blood RNA tubes, and total RNA was extracted from that blood. The CDR3 contains 18 residues, cysteine and phenylalanine counted. The CDR3 DNA has 54 bases and is translated from base 1. Trimming removed 5 bases from V and 1 base from J; the gene matches leave 8 bases unexplained. From the germline V gene, CDR1 is LGHNA and CDR2 is YNFKEQ. In this sample, this clonotype turned up many times. Its binding antigen is unknown. No qualities accompany the bases; no much larger clone lies one base away.

The sequence was collected from a woman between 18 and 29 years old with alopecia areata. Some clones in this sample may be carry-over from other donors' samples. The chain is encoded by TRBV4-2 joined to TRBJ2-6; TRBD2 fits 10 bases in the junction. The specimen was whole blood, collected in connection with sensitization to the hapten diphenylcyclopropenone (DPC). The bases read TGTGCCAGCAGCACGGGGATAGCGGGGGGATCTGGGGCCAACGTCCTGACTTTC. Translated, this gives CASSTGIAGGSGANVLTF.